These 16 T cell receptor beta chains originate from one sample sequenced in a study of shared clonotypes between healthy human individuals (dated by TCRdb to the early 2020s). Library construction relied on the immunoSEQ multiplex PCR assay. TCRdb mirrors the immuneACCESS table, restricted to in-frame sequences. Some clones are absent from its copies; in checked studies, under half trace to an unresolved V gene, and the reason for the others is unknown. The sample table lists over a million clones, more than 60% of them with a count of one. The leading ten clones occupy approximately 1.5% of the sample. Sequences were obtained from memory CD4+ T cells sorted from blood. This specimen's cell subset or site label, per the study, means: CD45RA-negative fraction. Every receptor here comes from a man aged 18-30 years in good health.

This clone was found once. This chain connects TRBV11-2 to TRBJ1-5; D gene ambiguous. Trimming left V 0 bases short and J 6 bases short, with 6 bases between. CDR3 size: 13 residues. CDR1 and CDR2 (germline): SGHAT, FQNNGV. The CDR3 DNA follows: TGTGCCAGCAGCTTAGACAGAATTCAGCCCCAGCATTTT. This encodes CASSLDRIQPQHF.

CDR3 sequence: CASSSLAGERRNEQFF. The DNA of the CDR3 is TGTGCCAGCAGCTCCCTAGCGGGGGAAAGAAGGAATGAGCAGTTCTTC. The J gene is TRBJ2-1, the V gene TRBV7-6; 10 bases map to TRBD2. V dropped 4 bases and J dropped 7; count of bases not matched to a gene: 10. Germline CDR1 and CDR2: SGHVS and FNYEAQ. There are 16 residues in the CDR3.

This sequence joins TRBV5-4 and TRBJ1-1, with D possibly TRBD1 on 5 matching bases. The V gene lost 0 bases and the J gene lost 5 bases, with 8 bases spanning the gap. CDR1 is SGHNT, CDR2 YYREEE, per germline (reference sequence). The CDR3 contains 13 residues. The CDR3 is CASSLGWGTEAFF. In DNA form, the CDR3 reads TGTGCCAGCAGCTTGGGATGGGGGACTGAAGCTTTCTTT.

The rearrangement joins TRBV7-3 to TRBJ1-2; 10 nucleotides match TRBD1. Germline CDR1 and CDR2: SGHTA and FQGTGA. The CDR3 is made up of 14 amino acids. V trimming: 5 bases; J trimming: 14 bases; junction bases outside the gene matches: 14. The CDR3 loop is CASSQTSGTGVSTF. In nucleotides, the CDR3 is TGTGCCAGCAGCCAGACCTCCGGGACAGGGGTGTCTACCTTC. Variable domain in full (rest from reference TRBV7-3 and TRBJ1-2): GAGVSQTPSNKVTEKGKYVELRCDPISGHTALYWYRQSLGQGPEFLIYFQGTGAADDSGLPNDRFFAVRPEGSVSTLKIQRTERGDSAVYLCASSQTSGTGVSTFGSGTRLTVV.

The chain combines TRBV5-1 with TRBJ2-2, with D unresolved. The V end was cut by 3 bases, the J end by 4 bases, with 16 bases between. The CDR3 has 16 residues. Germline V gene data show CDR1 as SGHRS and CDR2 as YFSETQ. This CDR3 reads CASSYDPAGITGELFF. For the CDR3, the DNA is TGCGCCAGCAGCTATGACCCAGCAGGAATCACCGGGGAGCTGTTTTTT. Drawing the rest from reference TRBV5-1 and TRBJ2-2, the complete variable domain is KAGVTQTPRYLIKTRGQQVTLSCSPISGHRSVSWYQQTPGQGLQFLFEYFSETQRNKGNFPGRFSGRQFSNSRSEMNVSTLELGDSALYLCASSYDPAGITGELFFGEGSRLTVL.

The J gene is TRBJ1-2, the V gene TRBV5-1, with 8 bases identical to TRBD1. Germline assignment: CDR1 SGHRS and CDR2 YFSETQ. Trimming removed 5 bases from V and 4 bases from J; junction bases left unmatched: 10. This CDR3 is built from 15 residues. DNA for the CDR3: TGCGCCAGCAGTCTGAGGACAGGGCTCCCCTATGGCTACACCTTC. Its protein product is CASSLRTGLPYGYTF.

The chain links TRBV2 to TRBJ2-7; D uncertain. V was shortened by 3 bases and J by 9 bases, with 9 bases between the two germline ends. Germline V CDR1 and CDR2: SNHLY, FYNNEI. There are 11 residues in the CDR3. This chain's CDR3 is CASSDGRRQYF. For the CDR3, the DNA is TGTGCCAGCAGTGACGGGCGGCGGCAGTACTTC.

The chain recombines TRBV7-2 with TRBJ1-4, with 9 nucleotides matching TRBD1. CDR3 length: 17 amino acids. Trimming at V came to 5 bases and at J to 1 base, leaving 8 bases not matched to a gene. Per the germline V gene, CDR1 is SGHTA and CDR2 is FQGNSA. This CDR3 is CASSGRQGGRTNEKLFF. The CDR3 nucleotides are TGTGCCAGCAGCGGTCGACAGGGGGGGAGAACTAATGAAAAACTGTTTTTT.

This clone was counted between two and nine times. The rearrangement uses TRBV6-5 and TRBJ1-2; TRBD1 aligns across 8 bases. Trimming removed 9 bases from V and 8 bases from J; junction bases left unmatched: 17. Per the germline V gene, CDR1 is MNHEY and CDR2 is SVGAGI. This CDR3 spans 15 amino acids. The DNA for the CDR3 is TGTGCCAGGAAACCGGGACAGGATCCTCCCCTAGGCTACACCTTC. Residues: CARKPGQDPPLGYTF.

V gene TRBV28 combines with J gene TRBJ2-7; D gene unclear. Trimming removed 7 bases at V and 4 bases at J, with 8 bases between. CDR1 is MDHEN, CDR2 SYDVKM, per germline. The CDR3 runs to 11 residues. The CDR3 DNA follows: TGTGCCAGCAAGGGCCGTTACGAGCAGTACTTC. Protein product: CASKGRYEQYF. Variable domain in full (rest from reference TRBV28 and TRBJ2-7): DVKVTQSSRYLVKRTGEKVFLECVQDMDHENMFWYRQDPGLGLRLIYFSYDVKMKEKGDIPEGYSVSREKKERFSLILESASTNQTSMYLCASKGRYEQYFGPGTRLTVT.

The genes are TRBV7-9 and TRBJ2-2, with a possible D match to TRBD2 (5 bases). Trimming pared 5 bases from V and 3 bases from J, leaving 10 bases between. The CDR3 contains 14 residues. CDR1 is SEHNR, CDR2 FQNEAQ, per germline (reference sequence). The CDR3 DNA reads as TGTGCCAGCAGCCCCGGGGTCGACACCGGGGAGCTGTTTTTT. Protein sequence: CASSPGVDTGELFF.

The chain is built from TRBV6-6 and TRBJ2-7; 8 bases are a match to TRBD2. With V trimmed by 6 bases and J by 5 bases, 9 bases remained unmatched. CDR1 and CDR2 (germline): MNHNY, SVGAGI (reference sequence). The CDR3 sequence is 14 residues long. CDR3 sequence reads: CASSLGGAWDEQYF. CDR3 DNA: TGTGCCAGCAGCCTCGGGGGGGCCTGGGACGAGCAGTACTTC.

The chain employs TRBV10-3 and TRBJ1-5; TRBD1 agrees at 7 bases. The CDR3 totals 17 residues. Trimming took 3 bases from V and 1 from J; bases not matched to a gene: 9. Germline V CDR1 and CDR2: ENHRY, SYGVKD. The CDR3 DNA is TGTGCCATCAGTGACGAATCACAGGGGAAGAGCAATCAGCCCCAGCATTTT. Residues: CAISDESQGKSNQPQHF.

The chain is built from TRBV9 and TRBJ1-3; D not resolved. The CDR3 runs to 14 residues. V was clipped by 5 bases and J by 4 bases, with 13 bases between them. CDR1 is SGDLS, CDR2 YYNGEE, per germline. The CDR3 nucleotides are TGTGCCAGCAGTGGCCGACCCGCCGGAAACACCATATATTTT. It codes for CASSGRPAGNTIYF.

This clone was observed a few times. This sequence joins TRBV4-2 and TRBJ1-4, with D possibly matching TRBD1 (5 bases). The CDR3 sequence is 15 residues long. V lost 1 base and J 0 bases, leaving 6 bases between the germline ends. Germline V lookup: CDR1 LGHNA, CDR2 YNFKEQ. The CDR3 nucleotides read TGTGCCAGCAGCCAAGTGGGGCCAACTAATGAAAAACTGTTTTTT. Encoded protein: CASSQVGPTNEKLFF.

The chain has TRBV6-5 and TRBJ2-5, with 8 bases aligning to TRBD2. This CDR3 has 14 residues. J was trimmed by 1 base and V by 10 bases; bases with no gene match: 8. Germline V gene sequence: CDR1 MNHEY, CDR2 SVGAGI. The CDR3 loop is CATGRGLLQETQYF. CDR3 in DNA: TGTGCCACCGGGAGGGGACTGCTCCAAGAGACCCAGTACTTC.